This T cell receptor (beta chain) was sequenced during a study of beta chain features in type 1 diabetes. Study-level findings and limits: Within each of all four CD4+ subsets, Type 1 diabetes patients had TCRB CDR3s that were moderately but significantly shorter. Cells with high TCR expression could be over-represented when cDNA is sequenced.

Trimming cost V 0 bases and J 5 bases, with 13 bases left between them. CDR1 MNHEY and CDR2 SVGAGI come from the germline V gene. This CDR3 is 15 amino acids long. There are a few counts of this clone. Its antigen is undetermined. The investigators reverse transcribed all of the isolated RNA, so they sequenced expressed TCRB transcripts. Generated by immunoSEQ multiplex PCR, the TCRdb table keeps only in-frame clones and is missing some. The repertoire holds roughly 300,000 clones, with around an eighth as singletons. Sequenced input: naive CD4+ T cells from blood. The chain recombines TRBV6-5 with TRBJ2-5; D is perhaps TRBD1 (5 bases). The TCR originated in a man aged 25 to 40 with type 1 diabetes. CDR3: CASSYSGHRRETQYF. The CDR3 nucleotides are TGTGCCAGCAGTTACTCAGGACACCGGCGGGAGACCCAGTACTTC.